These 10 T cell receptor beta chains share one sample of origin, sequenced in a study of T cells in tuberculosis. After thawing and overnight rest, PBMC were stained with GMM-loaded CD1B tetramer, viability dye and anti-CD3 for sorting. C32 glucose monomycolate from Rhodococcus equi was loaded onto the CD1B tetramers. Assay used: immunoSEQ multiplex PCR; TCRdb lists only in-frame clones, some missing. The repertoire consists of more than 45,000 clones, with around 90% occurring once and the leading ten covering roughly 22%. The material sequenced was CD1b-GMM tetramer-negative cells sorted from PBMCs. The origin of the receptors is an adult woman with latent tuberculosis.

V usage is TRBV5-4 and J usage is TRBJ2-7, with a tentative D call TRBD2 (5 bases). V lost 4 bases and J lost 6, with 14 bases in between. The V gene's germline CDR1 is SGHNT and CDR2 YYREEE (reference sequence). The CDR3 extends over 13 amino acids. CDR3 sequence (DNA): TGTGCCAGCAGCGAAGCTGGGCGGGCCGAGCAGTACTTC. It codes for CASSEAGRAEQYF.

This chain links TRBV5-1 with TRBJ2-2; TRBD2 agrees at 11 bases. CDR3 length: 15 amino acids. Germline V gene sequence: CDR1 SGHRS, CDR2 YFSETQ. J lost 5 bases, V lost 6 bases, and 6 bases had no gene match. The CDR3 DNA reads as TGCGCCAGCACCTTACTAGCGGGAGCAACCGGGGAGCTGTTTTTT. Translating it yields CASTLLAGATGELFF.

The chain carries TRBV14 and TRBJ2-5; 7 nucleotides align to TRBD2. Trimming cost V 2 bases and J 7 bases; bases outside gene matches: 10. This CDR3 has 15 amino acids. CDR1 and CDR2 from the germline V gene are SGHDN and FVKESK. DNA for the CDR3: TGTGCCAGCAGCCAAAGGAGAGGGGAGGGCGGGACCCAGTACTTC. Encoded protein: CASSQRRGEGGTQYF.

Worth noting for this clone: The junction shows a germline mismatch at one end, possibly a read error. This rearrangement joins TRBV19 to TRBJ2-1, with D hard to call. CDR1 LNHDA and CDR2 SQIVND come from the germline V gene (reference sequence). This CDR3 has 12 residues. Written as DNA, the CDR3 is TGTACCAGTAGCCCCGCGGCGGATGAGCAGTTCTTC. This encodes CTSSPAADEQFF. Together with reference TRBV19 and TRBJ2-1, the CDR3 gives the full variable domain: DGGITQSPKYLFRKEGQNVTLSCEQNLNHDAMYWYRQDPGQGLRLIYYSQIVNDFQKGDIAEGYSVSREKKESFPLTVTSAQKNPTAFYLCTSSPAADEQFFGPGTRLTVL.

The chain employs TRBV6-6 and TRBJ1-5; D uncertain. V shed 8 bases and J shed 7 bases, with 18 bases lying between them. The germline CDR1 and CDR2 sequences are MNHNY and SVGAGI (reference sequence). The CDR3 is made up of 14 amino acids. DNA for the CDR3: TGTGCCAGCTCCCCTGGGAGTGTGAGCCAGCCCCAGCATTTT. It specifies CASSPGSVSQPQHF.

The V gene is TRBV2, the J gene TRBJ2-3; D is perhaps TRBD1 (6 bases). Germline CDR1 reads SNHLY; CDR2 reads FYNNEI. There are 14 residues in the CDR3. Trimming stripped 6 bases from V and 0 bases from J, with 10 bases between. The CDR3: CASRDSLSTDTQYF. The CDR3 bases are TGTGCCAGCAGGGACAGCCTTAGCACAGATACGCAGTATTTT.

The genes are TRBV19 and TRBJ1-1; no firm D call. The V gene's germline CDR1 is LNHDA and CDR2 SQIVND (reference sequence). The CDR3 is 14 amino acids. V was cut by 4 bases and J by 7 bases, with 16 bases left in between. CDR3 bases: TGTGCCAGTAGTAAATGGGCGCAGGCATTTGAAGCTTTCTTT. Translating it yields CASSKWAQAFEAFF.

J is TRBJ2-1 and V is TRBV19; possibly TRBD1 for D (6 bases). This CDR3 is built from 15 residues. The germline V and J ends were trimmed by 7 bases and 0 bases, with 13 bases remaining between them. The germline gives CDR1 LNHDA, CDR2 SQIVND (reference sequence). This CDR3 is CASKKTGYSYNEQFF. CDR3 coding DNA: TGTGCCAGTAAAAAGACAGGATACTCCTACAATGAGCAGTTCTTC.

The chain has TRBV10-3 and TRBJ1-4; a weak D match, TRBD1 (6 bases). V was cut by 10 bases and J by 6 bases, with 12 bases left in between. CDR1 and CDR2 (germline): ENHRY, SYGVKD. CDR3 length: 12 residues. CDR3 residues: CATQGLDEKLFF. CDR3 DNA: TGTGCCACCCAGGGGCTGGATGAAAAACTGTTTTTT.

The chain links TRBV7-3 to TRBJ1-1; possibly TRBD1 for D (5 bases). Germline assignment: CDR1 SGHTA and CDR2 FQGTGA. The CDR3 is made up of 15 amino acids. V was cut by 4 bases and J by 2 bases, with 14 bases left in between. The CDR3 reads CASSSGGGFNTEAFF. The CDR3 bases are TGTGCCAGCAGCTCCGGGGGGGGGTTTAACACTGAAGCTTTCTTT.